The entry below gives a single T cell receptor beta chain sequence along with its context. This sample stems from a study of control samples from healthy donors and cancer patients. Sequencing was performed with immunoSEQ multiplex PCR; in TCRdb, only in-frame clones are kept and a portion is missing. This repertoire shows tens of thousands of clones, around four fifths found once; its top ten account for approximately 19%. The CDR3 spans 14 residues. The germline CDR1 and CDR2 sequences are MGHRA and YSYEKL. V trimming: 1 base; J trimming: 6 bases; junction bases outside the gene matches: 5. The sequence came from a man in his thirties or forties in good health. Sequenced material: blood. V is TRBV4-1 and J is TRBJ1-1; 7 bases match TRBD1. In DNA form, the CDR3 reads TGCGCCAGCAGCCAAGTCGAGGGGGCGGCTGAAGCTTTCTTT. It is translated as CASSQVEGAAEAFF.